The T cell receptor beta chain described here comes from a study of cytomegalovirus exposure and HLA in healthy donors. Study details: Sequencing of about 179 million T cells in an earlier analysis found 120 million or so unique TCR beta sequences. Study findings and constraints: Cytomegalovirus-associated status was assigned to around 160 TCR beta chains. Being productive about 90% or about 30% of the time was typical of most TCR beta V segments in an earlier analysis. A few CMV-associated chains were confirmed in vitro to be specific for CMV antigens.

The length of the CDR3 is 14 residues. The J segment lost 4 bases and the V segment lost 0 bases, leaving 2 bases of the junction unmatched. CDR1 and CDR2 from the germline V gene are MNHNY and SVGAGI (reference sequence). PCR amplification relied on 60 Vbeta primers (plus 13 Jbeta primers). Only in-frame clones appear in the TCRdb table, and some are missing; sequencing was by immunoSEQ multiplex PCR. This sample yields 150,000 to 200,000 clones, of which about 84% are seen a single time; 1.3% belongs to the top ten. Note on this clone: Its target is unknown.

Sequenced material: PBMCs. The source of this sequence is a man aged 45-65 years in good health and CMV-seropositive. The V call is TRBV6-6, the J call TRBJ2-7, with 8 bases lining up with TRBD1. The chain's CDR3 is CASSYSTGAYEQYF. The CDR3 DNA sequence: TGTGCCAGCAGTTACTCGACAGGGGCTTACGAGCAGTACTTC.